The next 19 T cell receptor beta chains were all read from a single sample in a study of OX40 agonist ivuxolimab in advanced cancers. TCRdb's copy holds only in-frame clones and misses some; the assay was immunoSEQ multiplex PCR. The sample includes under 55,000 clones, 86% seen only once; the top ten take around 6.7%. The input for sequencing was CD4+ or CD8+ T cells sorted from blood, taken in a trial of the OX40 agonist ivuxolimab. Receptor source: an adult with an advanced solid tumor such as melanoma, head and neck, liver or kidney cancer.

The CDR3 nucleotides read TGTGCCAGCAGCTTGCGAACAGTTGGGGCCAACGTCCTGACTTTC. Translated, it gives CASSLRTVGANVLTF. The chain carries TRBV11-2 and TRBJ2-6, with no clear D. The CDR3 has 15 residues. V was pared by 3 bases and J by 3 bases, with 9 bases between. Germline V gene sequence: CDR1 SGHAT, CDR2 FQNNGV.

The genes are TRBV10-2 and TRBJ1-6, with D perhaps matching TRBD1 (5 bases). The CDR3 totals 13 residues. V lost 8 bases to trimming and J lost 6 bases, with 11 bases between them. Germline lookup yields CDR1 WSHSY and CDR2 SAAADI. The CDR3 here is CASGRGGNSPLHF. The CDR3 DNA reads TGCGCCAGCGGGCGGGGCGGTAATTCACCCCTCCACTTT.

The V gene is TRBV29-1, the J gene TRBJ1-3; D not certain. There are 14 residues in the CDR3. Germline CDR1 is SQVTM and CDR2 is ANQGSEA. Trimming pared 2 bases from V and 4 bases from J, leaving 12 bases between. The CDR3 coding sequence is TGCAGCGTTGAAACGTCAGAGTTCGGAAACACCATATATTTT. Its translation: CSVETSEFGNTIYF.

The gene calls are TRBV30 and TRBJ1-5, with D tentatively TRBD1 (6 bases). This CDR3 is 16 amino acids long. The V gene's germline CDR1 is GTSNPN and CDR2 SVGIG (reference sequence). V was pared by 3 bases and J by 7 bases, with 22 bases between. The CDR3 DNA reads TGTGCCTGGAGCGCAGTAACCCGGGGGCAGGGGCAGCCCCAGCATTTT. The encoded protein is CAWSAVTRGQGQPQHF.

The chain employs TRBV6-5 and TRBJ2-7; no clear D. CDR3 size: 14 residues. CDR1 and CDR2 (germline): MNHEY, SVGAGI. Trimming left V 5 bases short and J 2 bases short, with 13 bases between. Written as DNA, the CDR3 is TGTGCCAGCAGTCGTTTGGGGTTAGCCTACGAGCAGTACTTC. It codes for CASSRLGLAYEQYF.

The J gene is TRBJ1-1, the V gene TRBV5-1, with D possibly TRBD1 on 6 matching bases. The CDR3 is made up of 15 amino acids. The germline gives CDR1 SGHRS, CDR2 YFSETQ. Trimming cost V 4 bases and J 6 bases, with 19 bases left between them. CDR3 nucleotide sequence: TGCGCCAGCAGCGCCGATCCGGGGGCGCGGGCTGAAGCTTTCTTT. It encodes CASSADPGARAEAFF.

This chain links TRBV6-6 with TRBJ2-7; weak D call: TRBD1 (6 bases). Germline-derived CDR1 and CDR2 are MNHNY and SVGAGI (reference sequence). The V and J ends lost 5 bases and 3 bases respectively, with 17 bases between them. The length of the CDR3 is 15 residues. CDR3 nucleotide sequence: TGTGCCAGCAGTAAACAGGGTTCTCTTCTCTACGAGCAGTACTTC. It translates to CASSKQGSLLYEQYF.

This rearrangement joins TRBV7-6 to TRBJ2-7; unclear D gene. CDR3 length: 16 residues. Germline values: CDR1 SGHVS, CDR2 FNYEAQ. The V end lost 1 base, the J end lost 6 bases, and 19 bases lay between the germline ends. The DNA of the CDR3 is TGTGCCAGCAGCTTAGTCGCAGCCCAGTCTGCTTCCGAGCAGTACTTC. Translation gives CASSLVAAQSASEQYF.

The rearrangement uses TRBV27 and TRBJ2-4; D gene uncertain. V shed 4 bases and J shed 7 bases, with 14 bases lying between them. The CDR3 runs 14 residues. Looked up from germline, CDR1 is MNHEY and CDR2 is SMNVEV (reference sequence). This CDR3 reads CASSSTLINNIQYF. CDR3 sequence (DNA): TGTGCCAGCAGTTCGACCCTGATAAATAACATTCAGTACTTC.

The CDR3 is CASSLEGRGSYEQYF. The CDR3 DNA reads as TGTGCCAGCAGCTTGGAGGGGCGAGGGTCCTACGAGCAGTACTTC. The chain carries TRBV9 and TRBJ2-7, with D perhaps matching TRBD2 (6 bases). Germline assignment: CDR1 SGDLS and CDR2 YYNGEE. The CDR3 contains 15 residues. Trimming left V 4 bases short and J 1 base short, with 15 bases between.

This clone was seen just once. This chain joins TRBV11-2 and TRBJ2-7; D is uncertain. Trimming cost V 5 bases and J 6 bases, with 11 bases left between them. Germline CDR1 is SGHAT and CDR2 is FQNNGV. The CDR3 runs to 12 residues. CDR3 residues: CASSQPGSEQYF. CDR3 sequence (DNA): TGTGCCAGCAGCCAACCCGGTTCCGAGCAGTACTTC.

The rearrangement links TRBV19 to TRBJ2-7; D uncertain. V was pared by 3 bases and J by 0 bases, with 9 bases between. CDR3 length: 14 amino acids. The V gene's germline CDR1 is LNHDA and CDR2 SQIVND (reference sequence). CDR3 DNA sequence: TGTGCCAGTAGTATCTCAGGCAACTCCTACGAGCAGTACTTC. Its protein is CASSISGNSYEQYF.

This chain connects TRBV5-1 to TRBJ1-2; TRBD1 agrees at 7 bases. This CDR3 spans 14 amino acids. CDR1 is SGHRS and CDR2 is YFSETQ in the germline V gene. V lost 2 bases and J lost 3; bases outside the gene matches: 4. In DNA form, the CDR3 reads TGCGCCAGCAGCTTCCCGGGACAGCACTATGGCTACACCTTC. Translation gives CASSFPGQHYGYTF. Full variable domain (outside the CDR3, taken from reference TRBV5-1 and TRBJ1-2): KAGVTQTPRYLIKTRGQQVTLSCSPISGHRSVSWYQQTPGQGLQFLFEYFSETQRNKGNFPGRFSGRQFSNSRSEMNVSTLELGDSALYLCASSFPGQHYGYTFGSGTRLTVV.

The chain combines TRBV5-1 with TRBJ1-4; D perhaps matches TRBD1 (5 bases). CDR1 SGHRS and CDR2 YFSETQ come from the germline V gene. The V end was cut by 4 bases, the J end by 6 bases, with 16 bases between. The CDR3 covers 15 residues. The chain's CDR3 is CASSRDGGEDEKLFF. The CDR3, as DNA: TGCGCCAGCAGCCGCGACGGAGGGGAGGATGAAAAACTGTTTTTT.

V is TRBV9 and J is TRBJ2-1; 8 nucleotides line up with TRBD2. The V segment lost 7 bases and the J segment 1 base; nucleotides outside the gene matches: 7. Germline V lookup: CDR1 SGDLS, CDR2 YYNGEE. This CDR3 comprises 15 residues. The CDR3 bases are TGTGCCAGCTCCTCCTCGGGGGGGTCCTACAATGAGCAGTTCTTC. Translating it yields CASSSSGGSYNEQFF.

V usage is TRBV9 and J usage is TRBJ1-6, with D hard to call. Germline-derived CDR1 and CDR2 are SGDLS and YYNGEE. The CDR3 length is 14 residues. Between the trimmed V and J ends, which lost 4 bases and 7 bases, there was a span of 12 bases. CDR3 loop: CASSLTLENSPLHF. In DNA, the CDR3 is TGTGCCAGCAGCCTAACCCTAGAGAATTCACCCCTCCACTTT.

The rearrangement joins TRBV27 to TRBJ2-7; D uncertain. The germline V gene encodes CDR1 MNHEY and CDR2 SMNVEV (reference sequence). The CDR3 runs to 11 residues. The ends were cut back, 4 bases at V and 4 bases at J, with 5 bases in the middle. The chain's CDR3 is CASSWNYEQYF. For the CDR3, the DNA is TGTGCCAGCAGTTGGAATTACGAGCAGTACTTC.

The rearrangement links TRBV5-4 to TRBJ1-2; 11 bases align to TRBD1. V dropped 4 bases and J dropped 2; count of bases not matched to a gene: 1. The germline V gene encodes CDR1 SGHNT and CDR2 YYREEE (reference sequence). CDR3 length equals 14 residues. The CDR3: CASSRTGGNYGYTF. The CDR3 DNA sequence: TGTGCCAGCAGCCGGACAGGGGGCAACTATGGCTACACCTTC.

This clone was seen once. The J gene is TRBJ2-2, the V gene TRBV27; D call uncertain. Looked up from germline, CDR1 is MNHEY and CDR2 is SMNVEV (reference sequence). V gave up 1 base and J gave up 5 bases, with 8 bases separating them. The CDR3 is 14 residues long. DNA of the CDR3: TGTGCCAGCAGTTTATTGGTCTATACCGGGGAGCTGTTTTTT. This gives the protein CASSLLVYTGELFF.